A selection of T cell receptor beta chains follows, all from one sample in a study of blood T cell repertoires in COVID-19. Repertoires were generated with immunoSEQ multiplex PCR, while TCRdb's copy carries only in-frame clones and drops some. The sample lists approximately 14,000 clones, around 90% occurring once. Sequenced material: peripheral blood. Receptor source: a woman in her seventies in a cohort sampled during active or convalescent COVID-19. Both conserved end residues are part of each CDR3. A D gene is named only where the DNA matches it firmly. Only some rows state a clone size, as once, few, many or a class for expanded clones.

>NA|TRBD1|TRBJ2-3|TRBV5-1
TGCGCCAGCAGCACCTGGACAGGGAGCACAGATACGCAGTATTTT
CASSTWTGSTDTQYF
>NA|TRBD2|TRBJ2-3|TRBV24-1
TGTGCCACCAGTGAGCGGGGGGCTGGCACAGATACGCAGTATTTT
CATSERGAGTDTQYF
>NA|TRBD1|TRBJ2-6|TRBV19
TGTGCCAGTAGTCCCAATGGACAGGGGATGGGGGCCAACGTCCTGACTTTC
CASSPNGQGMGANVLTF
>NA|TRBD1|TRBJ1-6|TRBV28
TGTGCCAGCAGTTTATGGGGCAGGGGGGCGAATTCACCCCTCCACTTT
CASSLWGRGANSPLHF
>NA|NA|TRBJ1-1|TRBV30
TGTGCCTGGAGTGTTGGGGCAAGGCCTGAAGCTTTCTTT
CAWSVGARPEAFF
>NA|TRBD1|TRBJ1-2|TRBV28
TGTGCCAGCAGGCCTGGGACAGGGAACTATGGCTACACCTTC
CASRPGTGNYGYTF
>once|TRBD1|TRBJ2-5|TRBV7-2
TGTGCCAGCAGCTTAGCATATAGGGGGCAGCCCCAAGAGACCCAGTACTTC
CASSLAYRGQPQETQYF
>NA|NA|TRBJ1-1|TRBV30
TGTGCCTGGAGTAGACAGAACACTGAAGCTTTCTTT
CAWSRQNTEAFF
>once|NA|TRBJ1-3|TRBV4-3
TGCGCCAGCAGCCAAGATCGGGCAGGGGCCCAATCTGGAAACACCATATATTTT
CASSQDRAGAQSGNTIYF
>NA|NA|TRBJ2-3|TRBV7-9
TGTGCCAGCAGCTTAGGCGGGGACACAGATACGCAGTATTTT
CASSLGGDTDTQYF
>NA|NA|TRBJ1-1|TRBV19
TGTGCCAGTCATCCCCGGGGAGGCGTACAAGTTCGCTCAGCTTTCTTT
CASHPRGGVQVRSAFF
>NA|TRBD2|TRBJ2-5|TRBV29-1
TGCAGCGTTGAAGAGGGGACTAGCGGGGAGACCCAGTACTTC
CSVEEGTSGETQYF
>NA|NA|TRBJ2-3|TRBV9
TGTGCCAGCAGCGTAGAACAACGCACAGATACGCAGTATTTT
CASSVEQRTDTQYF
>NA|NA|TRBJ1-4|TRBV9
TGTGCCAGCAGCGTAGGACAGCGTGAAAAACTGTTTTTT
CASSVGQREKLFF
>NA|NA|TRBJ2-7|TRBV21-1
TGTGCCAGCAGCACATCAGGGACGACAGGGATCTTCTACGAGCAGTACTTC
CASSTSGTTGIFYEQYF
>NA|NA|TRBJ1-4|TRBV5-6
TGTGCCAGCAGGAGGCGGGAGGGATTGAATGAAAAACTGTTTTTT
CASRRREGLNEKLFF
>once|NA|TRBJ2-6|TRBV3-1/TRBV3-2
TGTGCCAGCAGCCAAGGAACGGGTGGATACTCTGGGGCCAACGTCCTGACTTTC
CASSQGTGGYSGANVLTF
>NA|NA|TRBJ1-5|TRBV27
TGTGCCAGCAGTCCGACAGGCAATAGCAATCAGCCCCAGCATTTT
CASSPTGNSNQPQHF
>NA|NA|TRBJ2-5|TRBV30
TGTGCCTGGAGTGTTGGGTACGGCGGGGAGGCCCAGTACTTC
CAWSVGYGGEAQYF
>NA|TRBD1|TRBJ2-7|TRBV28
TGTGCCAGCAGTTTAGGGACAGGGTACTACGAGCAGTACTTC
CASSLGTGYYEQYF
>NA|NA|TRBJ1-3|TRBV7-2
TGTGCCAGCAGCCTTACCGAGGGAAACACCATATATTTT
CASSLTEGNTIYF
>NA|TRBD1|TRBJ2-7|TRBV19
TGTGCCAGTAGTATCAGACAGGGCTACGAGCAGTACTTC
CASSIRQGYEQYF
>once|NA|TRBJ1-2|TRBV6-2/TRBV6-3
TGTGCCAGCAGTGATGACAGAAACTATGGCTACACCTTC
CASSDDRNYGYTF
>NA|TRBD1|TRBJ1-4|TRBV27
TGTGCCAGCAGTTCGACAGGGTCTAATGAAAAACTGTTTTTT
CASSSTGSNEKLFF
>NA|NA|TRBJ2-2|TRBV18
TGTGCCAGCTCAGTTGCAGGCGTGAACACCGGGGAGCTGTTTTTT
CASSVAGVNTGELFF
>NA|NA|TRBJ2-2|TRBV9
TGTGCCAGCAGCCACGCCAGTCCGAGGACCGGGGAGCTGTTTTTT
CASSHASPRTGELFF
>once|NA|TRBJ2-5|TRBV6-5
TGTGCCTCGAGCAGAGGGGAGACCCAGTACTTC
CASSRGETQYF
>NA|NA|TRBJ2-7|TRBV11-2
TGTGCCAGCAGCCGAGGGGGAGACGAGCAGTACTTC
CASSRGGDEQYF
>NA|NA|TRBJ2-2|TRBV7-9
TGTGCCAGCAGCCCCCTCGGGGGGGAGCTGTTTTTT
CASSPLGGELFF
>once|TRBD1|TRBJ1-2|TRBV5-1
TGCGCCAGCAGCTTGGCCGGGGACAGGGGAAATGGCTACACCTTC
CASSLAGDRGNGYTF
>NA|NA|TRBJ1-1|TRBV12-5
TGTGCTAGTGGTTTGTGGAACGAGGGCAGAGCTTTCTTT
CASGLWNEGRAFF
>NA|TRBD2|TRBJ2-1|TRBV27
TGTGCCAGCAGTCCCGGACTAGCGGGGAGGCGGTACAATGAGCAGTTCTTC
CASSPGLAGRRYNEQFF
>NA|TRBD2|TRBJ2-1|TRBV6-2/TRBV6-3
TGTGCCAGCAGTTGGGCGGGGGATAATTACAATGAGCAGTTCTTC
CASSWAGDNYNEQFF
>NA|NA|TRBJ2-5|TRBV9
TGTGCCAGCAGCGAGGGGGCTAGCGACCTTCAGAAGACCCAGTACTTC
CASSEGASDLQKTQYF
>NA|NA|TRBJ1-6|TRBV4-1
TGCGCCAGCAGCCAAGTGGCAGAAAACTATAATTCACCCCTCCACTTT
CASSQVAENYNSPLHF
>NA|TRBD1|TRBJ2-7|TRBV28
TGTGCCAGCAGCCGACAGGGGGCACAAGGAGAGCAGTACTTC
CASSRQGAQGEQYF
>NA|NA|TRBJ1-1|TRBV3-1/TRBV3-2
TGTGCCAGCAGCCGGGGGGGCACTGAAGCTTTCTTT
CASSRGGTEAFF
>NA|NA|TRBJ1-6|TRBV12-3/TRBV12-4
TGTGCCAGCAGCCCGACCGGACTAAAGCTCCACTTT
CASSPTGLKLHF
>NA|NA|TRBJ2-2|TRBV24-1
TGTGCCACCAGTGATTTGACAGCGAACACCGGGGAGCTGTTTTTT
CATSDLTANTGELFF
>NA|NA|TRBJ2-2|TRBV10-2
TGCGCCAGCATGGTAGGGGGTGGCCCCGGGGAGCTGTTTTTT
CASMVGGGPGELFF
>NA|TRBD1|TRBJ2-3|TRBV13
TGTGCCAGCAGCCCAAGCGGGACAGGGGGCAAACGGCAGTATTTT
CASSPSGTGGKRQYF
>NA|NA|TRBJ1-3|TRBV6-6
TGTGCCAGCAGCAACCGGGGGTCGGCTGGAAACACCATATATTTT
CASSNRGSAGNTIYF
>NA|NA|TRBJ2-1|TRBV5-5
TGTGCCAGCAGCTTGGAGCAGGGTGAGCAGTTCTTC
CASSLEQGEQFF
>once|NA|TRBJ1-2|TRBV6-2/TRBV6-3
TGTGCCAGCAGTCCCGACAGCTACTATGGCTACACCTTC
CASSPDSYYGYTF
>NA|TRBD1|TRBJ2-2|TRBV7-9
TGTGCCAGCAGCTTACGACAGGGGGGGTCGACCGGGGAGCTGTTTTTT
CASSLRQGGSTGELFF
>NA|TRBD1|TRBJ1-1|TRBV5-5
TGTGCCAGCAGCTTGGAAGGCAGGGGGCTAGGAACTGAAGCTTTCTTT
CASSLEGRGLGTEAFF
>once|TRBD2|TRBJ2-7|TRBV6-5
TGTGCCAGCAAGGGACTAGCGGGGGGGCTCTACGAGCAGTACTTC
CASKGLAGGLYEQYF
>once|NA|TRBJ1-2|TRBV20-1
TGCAGTGCTAGTCTGGAATTGGGGCTCTATGGCTACACCTTC
CSASLELGLYGYTF
>NA|NA|TRBJ2-2|TRBV11-3
TGTGCCAGCAGCCCGGGCACCGGGGAGCTGTTTTTT
CASSPGTGELFF
>NA|NA|TRBJ2-6|TRBV5-1
TGCGCCAGCAGAGTAAACCCCTCGGACACCAGCTCTGGGGCCAACGTCCTGACTTTC
CASRVNPSDTSSGANVLTF